This TCR beta chain originates from a study of control samples from healthy donors and cancer patients. The protocol was immunoSEQ multiplex PCR, while the TCRdb copy is restricted to in-frame clones and leaves out a portion. The sample has more than 150,000 clones; over 85% are singletons. The CDR3 contains 13 residues. After removal of 5 bases from V and 9 bases from J, the junction contained 10 bases not matched to a gene. Germline values: CDR1 LNHDA, CDR2 SQIVND (reference sequence). The clonotype originates from a man aged 18 to 30 in good health. Sequenced input: blood. The genes are TRBV19 and TRBJ2-7; TRBD1 aligns across 7 bases. DNA for the CDR3: TGTGCCAGTAGTGCTCGACAGGGCAGTGGGCAGTACTTC. Its protein is CASSARQGSGQYF.